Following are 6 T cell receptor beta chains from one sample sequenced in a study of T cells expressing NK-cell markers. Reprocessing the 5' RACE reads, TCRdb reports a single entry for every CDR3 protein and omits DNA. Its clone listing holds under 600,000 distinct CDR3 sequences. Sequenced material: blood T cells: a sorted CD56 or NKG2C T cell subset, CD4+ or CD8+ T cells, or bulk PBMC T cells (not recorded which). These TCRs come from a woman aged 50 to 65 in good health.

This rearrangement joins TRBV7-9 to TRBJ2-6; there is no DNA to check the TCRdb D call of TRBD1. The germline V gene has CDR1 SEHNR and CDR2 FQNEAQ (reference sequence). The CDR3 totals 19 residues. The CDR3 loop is CASSLARGQGLTGANVLTF.

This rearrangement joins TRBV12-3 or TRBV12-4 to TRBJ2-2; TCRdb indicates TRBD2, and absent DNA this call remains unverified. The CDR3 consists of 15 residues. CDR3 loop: CASRGLAGAVGELFF.

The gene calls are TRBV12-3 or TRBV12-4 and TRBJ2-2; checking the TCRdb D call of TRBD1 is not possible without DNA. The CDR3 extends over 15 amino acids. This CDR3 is CASRLDRSNTGELFF.

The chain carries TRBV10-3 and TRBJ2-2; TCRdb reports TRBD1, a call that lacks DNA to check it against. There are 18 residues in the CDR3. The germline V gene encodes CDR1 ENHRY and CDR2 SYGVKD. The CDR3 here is CAISEFKPGTGGTGELFF.

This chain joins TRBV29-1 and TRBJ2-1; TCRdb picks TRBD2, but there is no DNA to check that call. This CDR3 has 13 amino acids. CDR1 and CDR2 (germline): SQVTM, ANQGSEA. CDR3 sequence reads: CSVSGSGTNEQFF.

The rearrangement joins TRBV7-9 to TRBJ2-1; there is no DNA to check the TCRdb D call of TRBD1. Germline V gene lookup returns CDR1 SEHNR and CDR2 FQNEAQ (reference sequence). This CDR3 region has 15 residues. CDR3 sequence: CASSSGTGDYNEQFF. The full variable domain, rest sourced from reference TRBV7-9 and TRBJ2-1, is DTGVSQNPRHKITKRGQNVTFRCDPISEHNRLYWYRQTLGQGPEFLTYFQNEAQLEKSRLLSDRFSAERPKGSFSTLEIQRTEQGDSAMYLCASSSGTGDYNEQFFGPGTRLTVL.